These 8 T cell receptor beta chains came from one sample sequenced in a study of blood T cell repertoires in COVID-19 (TCRdb year 2020). Library preparation was by the immunoSEQ multiplex PCR assay. The table was pulled from immuneACCESS by TCRdb, which kept in-frame rearrangements only. Such tables lose some clones; where checked, under half of the loss comes from unresolved V genes, and the rest has no known cause. A total of approximately 210,000 clones appear in this sample, about nine tenths of them only once. Roughly 7.2% of the sample goes to the ten largest clones. Sequencing used PBMCs or T cells enriched from blood (not recorded which). The receptors come from a man aged 25-45 years in a cohort exposed to, infected with or recovered from COVID-19 (not recorded which).

This clone has just one count. J is TRBJ1-4 and V is TRBV28; possibly TRBD1 for D (5 bases). This CDR3 has 16 amino acids. Germline V gene data show CDR1 as MDHEN and CDR2 as SYDVKM. Trimming shortened V by 1 base and J by 4 bases, and 13 bases separated the two germline ends. In DNA, the CDR3 is TGTGCCAGCAGTTTATATGGAACAGGAGATAATGAAAAACTGTTTTTT. As protein: CASSLYGTGDNEKLFF.

The V gene is TRBV19, the J gene TRBJ2-5; the D gene is possibly TRBD2 (7 bases). Germline V gene data show CDR1 as LNHDA and CDR2 as SQIVND (reference sequence). The V and J ends lost 6 bases and 3 bases respectively, with 17 bases between them. The CDR3 length is 15 residues. The CDR3 is CASSSRGGREETQYF. The CDR3 bases are TGTGCCAGTAGCTCGCGCGGGGGCAGGGAAGAGACCCAGTACTTC.

Comments on this clone: The same CDR3 also results from other DNA sequences found in this sample. The chain joins TRBV4-1 to TRBJ2-7, with TRBD2 identical over 8 bases. Losses at the gene ends were 1 base for V and 1 base for J; bases not matched to a gene: 3. CDR3 length: 15 amino acids. CDR1 and CDR2 from the germline V gene are MGHRA and YSYEKL. The CDR3 protein is CASSQASGQSYEQYF. CDR3 sequence (DNA): TGCGCCAGCAGCCAAGCTAGCGGGCAGTCCTACGAGCAGTACTTC.

V is TRBV6-4 and J is TRBJ1-5; possibly TRBD1 for D (6 bases). The CDR3 runs 15 residues. The V gene lost 0 bases and the J gene lost 6 bases, with 12 bases spanning the gap. The germline V gene encodes CDR1 MRHNA and CDR2 SNTAGT. In DNA form, the CDR3 reads TGTGCCAGCAGTGACTCAGGCAGGGGCGGTCAGCCCCAGCATTTT. Residues: CASSDSGRGGQPQHF.

The chain couples TRBV25-1 to TRBJ1-2; TRBD1 matches 7 bases. V trimming: 3 bases; J trimming: 3 bases; junction bases outside the gene matches: 7. There are 15 residues in the CDR3. Germline V gene sequence: CDR1 MGHDK, CDR2 SYGVNS. The DNA for the CDR3 is TGTGCCAGCAGTGAGCCGACAGGGAACTACTATGGCTACACCTTC. Its translation is CASSEPTGNYYGYTF.

The chain is built from TRBV7-9 and TRBJ1-4, with 8 bases matching TRBD1. J gave up 4 bases and V 4 bases, and 11 bases lay outside the gene matches. CDR1 is SEHNR, CDR2 FQNEAQ, per germline (reference sequence). The CDR3 consists of 17 residues. CDR3 loop: CASSSPPGGSDNEKLFF. The CDR3 coding sequence is TGTGCCAGCAGCTCCCCTCCAGGGGGCTCAGATAATGAAAAACTGTTTTTT.

This sequence joins TRBV5-1 and TRBJ2-5, with 7 bases that match TRBD1. The CDR3 is 15 amino acids. V lost 3 bases and J lost 4; bases outside the gene matches: 9. Germline V gene lookup returns CDR1 SGHRS and CDR2 YFSETQ. The CDR3 nucleotides read TGCGCCAGCAGCTACGGGACAGCCTTGAGAGAGACCCAGTACTTC. Translating gives CASSYGTALRETQYF.

V usage is TRBV9 and J usage is TRBJ1-1; the D is unclear. Trimming removed 0 bases at V and 9 bases at J, with 15 bases between. CDR3 length: 14 amino acids. Germline CDR1 reads SGDLS; CDR2 reads YYNGEE. The CDR3 loop reads CASSVVQWAEKAFF. CDR3 nucleotides: TGTGCCAGCAGCGTAGTTCAGTGGGCCGAAAAAGCTTTCTTT.